Presented here are 21 T cell receptor beta chains from one specimen sequenced in a study of shared clonotypes between healthy human individuals. This table comes from immunoSEQ multiplex PCR, and its TCRdb copy is limited to in-frame clones, with some not included. The repertoire holds about 500,000 clones, 70% to 80% seen once, with approximately 12% in the top ten. Sequenced sample: PBMCs. These receptors all come from a woman aged 40-49 years in good health. Some clones in this sample may be carry-over from other donors' samples.

The rearrangement uses TRBV27 and TRBJ2-5; 9 bases are shared with TRBD1. There are 13 residues in the CDR3. V gave up 6 bases and J gave up 7 bases; unmatched junction bases: 6. Germline CDR1 and CDR2: MNHEY and SMNVEV (reference sequence). In DNA form, the CDR3 reads TGTGCCAGCAGCGCCGGGACAGGGTTGACCCAGTACTTC. Translation gives CASSAGTGLTQYF.

This clone was observed a few times. The chain is built from TRBV7-9 and TRBJ1-3, with unresolved D. V was trimmed by 6 bases and J by 0 bases, leaving 12 bases between them. The germline CDR1 and CDR2 sequences are SEHNR and FQNEAQ (reference sequence). CDR3 size: 15 residues. CDR3 sequence: CASSIDGLSGNTIYF. The CDR3 nucleotides read TGTGCCAGCAGTATCGACGGCCTCTCTGGAAACACCATATATTTT.

This clone has only a few counts. Other nucleotide sequences from this sample produce the same CDR3. The gene calls are TRBV9 and TRBJ1-3; maybe TRBD1 (5 bases). Trimming cost V 0 bases and J 3 bases, with 10 bases left between them. Per germline, CDR1 SGDLS and CDR2 YYNGEE. The CDR3 runs 15 residues. The CDR3 coding sequence is TGTGCCAGCAGCGTAGAAGGGGCCCGTGGAAACACCATATATTTT. Protein sequence: CASSVEGARGNTIYF.

Notes on this clone: A single base is all that separates this from a far larger clone, so a read error is likely. This sequence joins TRBV30 and TRBJ1-2; TRBD1 is a possible D gene (5 bases). In germline, CDR1 is GTSNPN, CDR2 SVGIG (reference sequence). The germline V and J ends were trimmed by 1 base and 6 bases, with 30 bases remaining between them. The CDR3 has 19 amino acids. CDR3 DNA sequence: TGTGCCTGGAGTGGAACAATGTTTTACGGACGCCAAAGGGACCATGGCTACACCTTC. It specifies CAWSGTMFYGRQRDHGYTF.

V is TRBV5-4 and J is TRBJ1-4; 7 bases fit TRBD1. The V gene's germline CDR1 is SGHNT and CDR2 YYREEE (reference sequence). Trimming cost V 4 bases and J 0 bases; bases outside gene matches: 3. This CDR3 has 15 amino acids. CDR3 sequence: CASSRDSTTNEKLFF. For the CDR3, the DNA is TGTGCCAGCAGCAGGGACAGCACAACTAATGAAAAACTGTTTTTT.

The CDR3 DNA reads as TGTGCCACCAGCAGAGAACTGACAGGGGACTATGGCTACACCTTC. It is translated as CATSRELTGDYGYTF. The chain uses TRBV15 and TRBJ1-2; 8 nucleotides align to TRBD1. This CDR3 is built from 15 residues. V shed 0 bases and J 3 bases; nucleotides not matched to a gene: 3. Germline V lookup: CDR1 LNHNV, CDR2 YYDKDF (reference sequence).

This chain links TRBV9 with TRBJ2-3; perhaps TRBD1 as D (6 bases). Per the germline V gene, CDR1 is SGDLS and CDR2 is YYNGEE. V dropped 3 bases and J dropped 2 bases, with 13 bases sitting between them. The CDR3 runs 15 residues. The CDR3 DNA is TGTGCCAGCAGCGCGACAGGATTCGACACAGATACGCAGTATTTT. As protein: CASSATGFDTDTQYF. Based on the CDR3 plus reference TRBV9 and TRBJ2-3, the full variable domain is DSGVTQTPKHLITATGQRVTLRCSPRSGDLSVYWYQQSLDQGLQFLIQYYNGEERAKGNILERFSAQQFPDLHSELNLSSLELGDSALYFCASSATGFDTDTQYFGPGTRLTVL.

The V and J genes are TRBV15 and TRBJ2-5; TRBD1 aligns across 9 bases. V shed 5 bases, J shed 3 bases, and the junction held 7 bases outside the gene matches. In germline, CDR1 is LNHNV, CDR2 YYDKDF (reference sequence). This CDR3 is built from 15 residues. The CDR3 here is CATSPGGTGKETQYF. The DNA of the CDR3 is TGTGCCACCAGCCCCGGCGGGACAGGGAAAGAGACCCAGTACTTC.

The chain joins TRBV30 to TRBJ2-5; no clear D. CDR3 size: 12 residues. CDR1 and CDR2 from the germline V gene are GTSNPN and SVGIG (reference sequence). The germline V and J ends were trimmed by 1 base and 5 bases, with 8 bases remaining between them. DNA of the CDR3: TGTGCCTGGAGTGCCTTTTTGGAGACCCAGTACTTC. The encoded protein is CAWSAFLETQYF.

Remarks on this clone: With a far larger clone one base away, a read error is the likely cause. This chain uses TRBV4-1 with TRBJ2-7; TRBD1 might be the D (6 bases). Germline V gene sequence: CDR1 MGHRA, CDR2 YSYEKL. The CDR3 extends over 14 amino acids. CDR3 coding DNA: TGCGCCAGCAGCCAAGGGGGAGAGGGACACGAGCAGTGCTTC. It translates to CASSQGGEGHEQCF.

The chain uses TRBV5-6 and TRBJ1-2; D is unresolved. Germline V lookup: CDR1 SGHDT, CDR2 YYEEEE. V dropped 4 bases and J dropped 9 bases, with 16 bases sitting between them. This CDR3 has 13 residues. The CDR3: CASSPWTGASYTF. The CDR3 DNA sequence: TGTGCCAGCAGCCCTTGGACTGGAGCCAGCTACACCTTC.

This clone has more than one count but fewer than ten. This chain uses TRBV7-6 with TRBJ2-1, with D perhaps given as TRBD1 or TRBD2 (5 bases each). The CDR3 loop spans 14 amino acids. Germline loops: CDR1 SGHVS, CDR2 FNYEAQ. Trimming pared 0 bases from V and 9 bases from J, leaving 12 bases between. CDR3 amino acids: CASSLAGPRSEQFF. In nucleotides, the CDR3 is TGTGCCAGCAGCTTAGCGGGACCACGATCTGAGCAGTTCTTC.

The rearrangement joins TRBV7-2 to TRBJ2-7, with TRBD1 as a possible D gene (5 bases). Looked up from germline, CDR1 is SGHTA and CDR2 is FQGNSA. Trimming removed 8 bases from V and 7 bases from J, with 12 bases in between. The CDR3 sequence is 11 residues long. The CDR3 loop is CASGSRGEQYF. CDR3 nucleotide sequence: TGTGCCAGCGGTAGTAGGGGTGAGCAGTACTTC.

In DNA, the CDR3 is TGTGCCAGCAGCTTACCGCTTATTAGCGAGCAGTACTTC. It codes for CASSLPLISEQYF. This chain links TRBV7-2 with TRBJ2-7; no definite D call. CDR3 length: 13 amino acids. The germline V gene encodes CDR1 SGHTA and CDR2 FQGNSA. V lost 2 bases, J lost 6 bases, and 11 bases lay in between.

This chain links TRBV2 with TRBJ2-7; either TRBD1 or TRBD2 may fit D (5 bases each). Germline V gene data show CDR1 as SNHLY and CDR2 as FYNNEI. The CDR3 runs to 14 residues. Trimming took 3 bases from V and 0 from J, leaving 9 bases between them. The CDR3 region has the DNA TGTGCCAGCAGTGACTCAGGGAGCTCCTACGAGCAGTACTTC. The encoded protein is CASSDSGSSYEQYF.

The chain employs TRBV18 and TRBJ2-1; 12 bases are a match to TRBD2. Trimming removed 0 bases from V and 8 bases from J; junction bases left unmatched: 2. Germline V gene lookup returns CDR1 KGHSH and CDR2 LQKENI. The CDR3 has 15 amino acids. CDR3 in amino acids: CASSPPTSGSYEQFF. The CDR3 DNA follows: TGTGCCAGCTCACCACCGACTAGCGGGAGCTATGAGCAGTTCTTC.

This clone was seen more than once but under ten times. V usage is TRBV2 and J usage is TRBJ1-1; D might be TRBD1 (6 bases). The CDR3 is 14 amino acids. The V end lost 7 bases, the J end lost 4 bases, and 16 bases lay between the germline ends. Looked up from germline, CDR1 is SNHLY and CDR2 is FYNNEI. The CDR3 sequence is CASTSQGGGTEAFF. CDR3 bases: TGTGCCAGCACCTCACAGGGAGGCGGCACTGAAGCTTTCTTT.

The rearrangement uses TRBV7-9 and TRBJ1-5, with D unclear. This CDR3 has 13 residues. V lost 0 bases, J lost 6 bases, and 6 bases lay in between. Germline V gene data show CDR1 as SEHNR and CDR2 as FQNEAQ (reference sequence). The CDR3 protein is CASSLAPGQPQHF. CDR3 nucleotides: TGTGCCAGCAGCTTAGCGCCGGGTCAGCCCCAGCATTTT.

The chain joins TRBV28 to TRBJ1-4, with a weak D call TRBD1 (5 bases). Trimming shortened V by 2 bases and J by 3 bases, and 10 bases separated the two germline ends. The V gene's germline CDR1 is MDHEN and CDR2 SYDVKM. The CDR3 has 15 residues. CDR3 protein: CASSLGGGANEKLFF. The CDR3 DNA is TGTGCCAGCAGTTTAGGGGGAGGAGCTAATGAAAAACTGTTTTTT.

This sequence joins TRBV7-8 and TRBJ1-1, with a weak D call TRBD1 (6 bases). With 3 bases removed from V and 2 bases from J, the gap between germline ends came to 13 bases. CDR3 length: 15 amino acids. CDR1 SGHVS and CDR2 FQNEAQ come from the germline V gene. DNA of the CDR3: TGTGCCAGCAGCTTCGAGACAGGTTATAACACTGAAGCTTTCTTT. Its translation: CASSFETGYNTEAFF.

This sequence joins TRBV6-6 and TRBJ2-1; TRBD2 might be the D (5 bases). This CDR3 has 10 amino acids. CDR1 MNHNY and CDR2 SVGAGI come from the germline V gene (reference sequence). The V end lost 8 bases, the J end lost 10 bases, and 9 bases lay between the germline ends. CDR3 amino acids: CASRGLEQFF. In DNA, the CDR3 is TGTGCCAGCCGCGGACTCGAGCAGTTCTTC.